The TCR beta chain under discussion was sequenced for a study of blood T cell repertoires in COVID-19. Across the whole study: From T cells, B-cell-depleted T cells, or PBMCs came the material, which was cDNA or gDNA.

Seattle patient enrollment occurred during active infection, with longitudinal follow-up thereafter. This table comes from immunoSEQ multiplex PCR, and its TCRdb copy is limited to in-frame clones, with some not included. The data show 400,000 or so clones, around nine tenths seen once. This CDR3 has 16 amino acids. Per the germline V gene, CDR1 is SGHRS and CDR2 is YFSETQ. Trimming left V 2 bases short and J 7 bases short, with 20 bases between. V usage is TRBV5-1 and J usage is TRBJ2-3; D is possibly TRBD1 (5 bases). The receptor was isolated from a man aged 18 to 35 with COVID-19, enrolled during active disease. The sequenced material came from peripheral blood. The CDR3: CASSFSRVKEGHTQYF. As DNA, the CDR3 is TGCGCCAGCAGCTTCTCCAGGGTGAAAGAAGGACATACGCAGTATTTT.